These T cell receptor beta chains were read from a single sample in a study of shared clonotypes between healthy human individuals. Data came from immunoSEQ multiplex PCR; TCRdb stores just in-frame clones and leaves some out. The table has 450,000 to 650,000 clones, 70% to 80% seen once. Sequences were obtained from PBMCs. These receptors all stem from a woman in her forties in good health. Some clones in this sample may be carry-over from other donors' samples. CDR3s include the opening cysteine and the closing phenylalanine or tryptophan. The D gene is left open where the match is weak. Only part of the rows carry a size: once, few, many, or a class if the clone is expanded.

>TRBV2|few|TRBJ1-2|NA
TGTGCCAGCAGTGCGAGCAGAGATAACTATGGCTACACCTTC
CASSASRDNYGYTF
>TRBV28|NA|TRBJ1-2|NA
TGTGCCAGCAGCCGAAGGGGGTTAGGCTACACCTTC
CASSRRGLGYTF
>TRBV5-1|NA|TRBJ2-3|TRBD2
TGCGCCAGCAGCTTAGTTCTAGCGGGAGGAACAGATACGCAGTATTTT
CASSLVLAGGTDTQYF
>TRBV6-5|NA|TRBJ1-2|NA
TGTGCCAGCAGTTATGACGGACAGTATGGCTACACCTTC
CASSYDGQYGYTF
>TRBV10-3|NA|TRBJ2-2|NA
TGTGCCATCAACCCGACTGCTACTCCTGGGGTCACCGGGGAGCTGTTTTTT
CAINPTATPGVTGELFF
>TRBV5-6|NA|TRBJ1-3|NA
TGTGCCAGCAGCCTAGGGACTAACTCTGGAAACACCATATATTTT
CASSLGTNSGNTIYF
>TRBV11-2|NA|TRBJ2-2|NA
TGTGCCAGCAGCTTAGTTACAGACACCGGGGAGCTGTTTTTT
CASSLVTDTGELFF
>TRBV29-1|NA|TRBJ2-5|TRBD2
TGCAGCGCCGAGATTGGGGGGGTAGAGACCCAGTACTTC
CSAEIGGVETQYF
>TRBV18|once|TRBJ2-2|NA
TGTGCCAGCTCACCACCCAGGGATTCCGGGGAGCTGTTTTTT
CASSPPRDSGELFF
>TRBV18|few|TRBJ2-7|NA
TGTGCCAGCTCAACGGGGGGGACAGGCAACTACGAGCAGTACTTC
CASSTGGTGNYEQYF
>TRBV6-5|NA|TRBJ2-3|TRBD2
TGTGCCAGCAGTTACTCGGGGACTAGTGCAGATACGCAGTATTTT
CASSYSGTSADTQYF
>TRBV30|NA|TRBJ1-4|NA
TGTGCCTGGAGTGGGGGAGGAAGTGGAGGGGAAAAACTGTTTTTT
CAWSGGGSGGEKLFF
>TRBV19|NA|TRBJ2-3|NA
TGTGCCAGTAGTATGTGGAGGGACAGCACAGATACGCAGTATTTT
CASSMWRDSTDTQYF
>TRBV6-1|NA|TRBJ1-1|NA
TGTGCCAGCAGGCCCGGGACGGCGAACACTGAAGCTTTCTTT
CASRPGTANTEAFF
>TRBV10-3|NA|TRBJ1-5|TRBD1
TGTGCCATCGGAGGGACCACAGGGGGAGGTCAGCCCCAGCATTTT
CAIGGTTGGGQPQHF
>TRBV29-1|once|TRBJ2-3|TRBD2
TGCAGCGTTGTTGAGCGGGAGGGTTCGGATACGCAGTATTTT
CSVVEREGSDTQYF
>TRBV6-5|NA|TRBJ2-1|TRBD2
TGTGCCAGCAGTTACTCTGCGGGAGAGACTAACAATGAGCAGTTCTTC
CASSYSAGETNNEQFF
>TRBV2|NA|TRBJ2-1|TRBD2
TGTGCCAGCAGTCTGGCGGGAGATAGTGAGCAGTTCTTC
CASSLAGDSEQFF
>TRBV10-2|few|TRBJ1-1|NA
TGCGCCAGCCGCAGGGACACTGAAGCTTTCTTT
CASRRDTEAFF
>TRBV7-6|NA|TRBJ2-7|NA
TGTGCCAGCAGTTCGAACTACGAGCAGTACTTC
CASSSNYEQYF
>TRBV6-5|NA|TRBJ2-1|TRBD2
TGTGCCAGCAGATCGGGAGGGCCGCCTGAGCAGTTCTTC
CASRSGGPPEQFF
>TRBV5-8|NA|TRBJ2-7|NA
TGTGCCAGCAGCCGGGGTCGGACCTACGAGCAGTACTTC
CASSRGRTYEQYF
>TRBV19|NA|TRBJ2-7|NA
TGTGCCAGTAGTATCCGGGACCGGTACTACGAGCAGTACTTC
CASSIRDRYYEQYF